A selection of T cell receptor beta chains follows, all from one sample in a study of OX40 agonist ivuxolimab in advanced cancers. Method: immunoSEQ multiplex PCR; TCRdb's copy keeps in-frame clones and lacks some. Here the sample spans 70,000 to 90,000 clones, roughly 80% being singletons. Sequencing was performed on CD4+ or CD8+ T cells sorted from blood, taken in a trial of the OX40 agonist ivuxolimab. These receptors all stem from an adult with an advanced solid tumor such as melanoma, head and neck, liver or kidney cancer. Both conserved end residues are part of each CDR3. A D gene is named only where the DNA matches it firmly. Size tells how often a clone was seen (once, few, many) or the class of an expanded clone, and some rows leave it out.

abundance	d_gene	v_gene	j_gene	CDR3aa	CDR3nt
-	-	TRBV19	TRBJ2-6	CASSPRGLAGANVLTF	TGTGCCAGTAGCCCACGGGGCTTAGCTGGGGCCAACGTCCTGACTTTC
-	TRBD1	TRBV7-9	TRBJ2-2	CASSGRDRGRWGTGELFF	TGTGCCAGCAGCGGCCGGGACAGGGGGCGATGGGGAACCGGGGAGCTGTTTTTT
-	-	TRBV11-2	TRBJ1-1	CASSMYPEAFF	TGTGCCAGCAGCATGTATCCTGAAGCTTTCTTT
-	TRBD1	TRBV7-9	TRBJ1-1	CASSLGGQGSKAFF	TGTGCCAGCAGCTTAGGGGGACAGGGATCCAAAGCTTTCTTT
once	TRBD1	TRBV5-1	TRBJ1-1	CASSRGIPGQATTEAFF	TGCGCCAGCAGCAGGGGGATCCCGGGACAGGCTACCACTGAAGCTTTCTTT
-	-	TRBV5-1	TRBJ2-5	CASSLEGEETQYF	TGCGCCAGCAGCTTGGAGGGAGAGGAGACCCAGTACTTC
-	-	TRBV5-1	TRBJ1-3	CASSSTVDPADTIYF	TGCGCCAGCAGCTCGACGGTCGACCCCGCGGACACCATATATTTT
-	-	TRBV7-9	TRBJ1-2	CASSSTAGVGYTF	TGTGCCAGCAGCTCTACGGCGGGGGTTGGCTACACCTTC
-	-	TRBV7-2	TRBJ2-7	CASSQIPHYEQYF	TGTGCCAGCAGCCAAATCCCCCACTACGAGCAGTACTTC
-	-	TRBV30	TRBJ1-2	CAWNSPGLITRGYTF	TGTGCCTGGAATTCCCCAGGGCTTATTACCCGGGGCTACACCTTC
-	-	TRBV5-1	TRBJ2-3	CASSLESLYRDTQYF	TGCGCCAGCAGCTTGGAGTCACTCTATAGAGATACGCAGTATTTT
-	TRBD2	TRBV19	TRBJ2-2	CASSGTSPGELFF	TGTGCCAGTAGTGGGACTAGTCCCGGGGAGCTGTTTTTT
-	-	TRBV30	TRBJ1-2	CAWSVQGSVPNYGYTF	TGTGCCTGGAGTGTACAGGGATCGGTCCCTAACTATGGCTACACCTTC
-	-	TRBV5-1	TRBJ1-1	CASSLGTTGNTEAFF	TGCGCCAGCAGCTTGGGTACTACGGGGAACACTGAAGCTTTCTTT
-	TRBD2	TRBV4-3	TRBJ2-3	CASSLVLAGGETDTQYF	TGCGCCAGCAGCCTTGTTCTAGCGGGGGGGGAGACAGATACGCAGTATTTT
-	-	TRBV7-9	TRBJ2-1	CASSLAAVYNEQFF	TGTGCCAGCAGCTTAGCGGCTGTCTACAATGAGCAGTTCTTC
-	TRBD1	TRBV5-1	TRBJ2-7	CASGWTGGSYEQYF	TGCGCCAGCGGCTGGACAGGGGGCTCCTACGAGCAGTACTTC